The sequence of this TCR beta chain was determined in a study of OX40 agonist ivuxolimab in advanced cancers. Study context: Anti-PD-1, anti-PD-L1 or anti-CTLA-4 therapy given earlier was allowed, and 35% to 50% had some. Partial responses were seen in three patients, one with hepatocellular carcinoma and two with cutaneous melanoma.

Notes on this clone: Its antigen remains unknown.

Notes on the study in general: The study found that CD8+ T cells averaged more expanded clones than CD4+. Both CD4+ and CD8+ T cell populations in blood had undergone clonal expansion by week 6 at 0.1 to 3.0 mg/kg.

Germline CDR1 is SQVTM and CDR2 is ANQGSEA. The CDR3 totals 13 residues. The junction had 7 bases not matched to a gene; V was cut back by 6 bases and J by 3 bases. Using immunoSEQ multiplex PCR, the repertoire was profiled, and TCRdb retains in-frame clones only, with some absent. The top ten hold 4.2% of the sample, which has around 40,000 clones, 80% seen once. The chain combines TRBV29-1 with TRBJ1-2; 7 bases line up with TRBD1. This TCR was sampled from an adult with an advanced solid tumor such as melanoma, head and neck, liver or kidney cancer. This material consisted of CD4+ or CD8+ T cells sorted from blood, taken in a trial of the OX40 agonist ivuxolimab. As DNA, the CDR3 is TGCAGCGTCCGACAGGGAGGAGACTATGGCTACACCTTC. This translates into CSVRQGGDYGYTF.